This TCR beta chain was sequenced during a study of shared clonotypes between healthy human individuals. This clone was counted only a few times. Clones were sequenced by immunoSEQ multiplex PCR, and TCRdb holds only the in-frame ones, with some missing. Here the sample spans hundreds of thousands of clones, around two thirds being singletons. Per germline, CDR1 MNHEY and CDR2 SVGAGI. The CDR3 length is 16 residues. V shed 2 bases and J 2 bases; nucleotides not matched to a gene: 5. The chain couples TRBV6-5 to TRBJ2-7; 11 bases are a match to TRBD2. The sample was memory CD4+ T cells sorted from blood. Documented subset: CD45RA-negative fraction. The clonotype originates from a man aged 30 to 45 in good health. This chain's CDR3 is CASSYALAGGPYEQYF. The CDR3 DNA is TGTGCCAGCAGTTACGCGTTAGCGGGAGGGCCCTACGAGCAGTACTTC.